The next 17 T cell receptor beta chains were all read from a single sample in a study of T cells in Graves' hyperthyroidism and ophthalmopathy (dated by TCRdb to the late 2010s). Library method: multiplex PCR. The data were produced on an Illumina HiSeq 2000. The TCR beta CDR3 regions were amplified from the RNA transcripts. The first round of RT-PCR for the TCR CDR3 was performed with the HTBI primer set and the Qiagen OneStep RT-PCR kit. TCRdb took the public reads, trimmed them with fastp at Q25, ran MiXCR for clone calling and kept in-frame beta chains. Merged by CDR3 protein, the rows form single entries marked with the most common genes and DNA. This sample lists roughly 550,000 distinct CDR3 sequences; more than 15% were detected once. Jointly, the top ten make up approximately 30% of the sample. Input material: blood. The receptors come from a woman aged 25-40 years with Graves' ophthalmopathy.

As concerns this clonotype: Given a much more abundant clone one base away, this may be a read error. The chain employs TRBV6-2 or TRBV6-3 and TRBJ2-7; tentative D call: TRBD2 (5 bases). V was clipped by 5 bases and J by 5 bases, with 16 bases between them. The CDR3 is made up of 14 amino acids. In germline, CDR1 is MNHEY, CDR2 SVGEGT. The CDR3 is CASSGGQPGHEQYF. In nucleotides, the CDR3 is TGTGCCAGCAGTGGAGGTCAGCCAGGACACGAGCAGTACTTC.

This clonotype was picked up many times. The chain carries TRBV5-6 and TRBJ2-3; possible D gene TRBD2, 5 bases. CDR1 and CDR2 (germline): SGHDT, YYEEEE. The CDR3 has 14 residues. Deletions cut 4 bases from V and 1 base from J, with 10 bases between. The CDR3 spells CASSIISGTDTQYF. Here the CDR3 DNA reads TGTGCCAGCAGCATCATTAGCGGCACAGATACGCAGTATTTT.

This clonotype appeared many times. V and J are TRBV12-3 or TRBV12-4 and TRBJ1-1; TRBD1 matches 7 bases. J lost 6 bases, V lost 7 bases, and 2 bases had no gene match. The CDR3 totals 11 residues. The CDR3 sequence: CASKDRAEAFF. The DNA of the CDR3 is TGTGCCAGCAAAGACAGGGCTGAAGCTTTCTTT.

This chain uses TRBV19 with TRBJ2-2, with D hard to call. Trimming cost V 5 bases and J 8 bases, with 18 bases left between them. Germline assignment: CDR1 LNHDA and CDR2 SQIVND (reference sequence). The CDR3 covers 15 residues. The CDR3 sequence: CASSARAVPLGELFF. The DNA for the CDR3 is TGTGCCAGTAGTGCCCGGGCCGTACCCCTAGGGGAGCTGTTTTTT.

A few counts support this clonotype. The rearrangement uses TRBV6-2 or TRBV6-3 and TRBJ2-1; D is unclear. The V end lost 6 bases, the J end lost 4 bases, and 13 bases lay between the germline ends. Germline loops: CDR1 MNHEY, CDR2 SVGEGT. CDR3 length: 14 residues. As DNA, the CDR3 is TGTGCCAGCAGAGCTCCCCGGGCTTACAATGAGCAGTTCTTC. Translated: CASRAPRAYNEQFF.

This clonotype appeared a few times. This chain connects TRBV4-2 to TRBJ2-5, with 8 positions matching TRBD1. V was pared by 0 bases and J by 6 bases, with 9 bases of the junction left unmatched. Germline V gene sequence: CDR1 LGHNA, CDR2 YNFKEQ. CDR3 size: 16 residues. DNA of the CDR3: TGTGCCAGCAGCCAAGATCAGGTGACAGGGGTTAAGACCCAGTACTTC. It yields the protein CASSQDQVTGVKTQYF.

This rearrangement joins TRBV4-2 to TRBJ2-3, with TRBD1 matching 12 bases. Unmatched junction bases numbered 9, after V lost 2 bases and J lost 6 bases. This CDR3 region has 17 residues. Germline V lookup: CDR1 LGHNA, CDR2 YNFKEQ. The CDR3 sequence is CASSQSGTGGFVDTQYF. The CDR3 DNA sequence: TGTGCCAGCAGCCAATCCGGGACAGGGGGCTTTGTGGATACGCAGTATTTT.

This clonotype was found a few times. The CDR3 loop is CASSLDRDIQYF. CDR3 DNA: TGTGCCAGCAGTTTAGACCGGGACATTCAGTACTTC. V usage is TRBV12-3 or TRBV12-4 and J usage is TRBJ2-4; D call uncertain. The ends were cut back, 1 base at V and 8 bases at J, with 6 bases in the middle. The length of the CDR3 is 12 residues.

The chain joins TRBV20-1 to TRBJ1-5; D not resolved. V dropped 2 bases and J dropped 0 bases, with 8 bases sitting between them. The CDR3 sequence is 14 residues long. CDR1 is DFQATT and CDR2 is SNEGSKA in the germline V gene (reference sequence). CDR3 nucleotide sequence: TGCAGTGCTAGACTCCCGAGTAGCAATCAGCCCCAGCATTTT. Encoded protein: CSARLPSSNQPQHF.

In its sample, this clonotype was seen many times. A much bigger clone sits one base away, suggesting this may be a read error. V is TRBV27 and J is TRBJ1-1, with TRBD1 matching 7 bases. The germline CDR1 and CDR2 sequences are MNHEY and SMNVEV (reference sequence). With V trimmed by 6 bases and J by 3 bases, 4 bases remained unmatched. The CDR3 runs 13 residues. The DNA of the CDR3 is TGTGCCAGCAGCCAACAGGGGTACACTGAAGCTTTCTTT. Its protein is CASSQQGYTEAFF.

This clonotype was observed at least ten times. This chain joins TRBV2 and TRBJ2-3; no clear D gene. The V and J ends lost 4 bases and 0 bases respectively, with 11 bases between them. Germline V lookup: CDR1 SNHLY, CDR2 FYNNEI. This CDR3 region has 15 residues. The CDR3 DNA reads TGTGCCAGCAGTGGGTTACGGATTAGCACAGATACGCAGTATTTT. Translation gives CASSGLRISTDTQYF.

This clonotype was seen repeatedly, ten times or more. The rearrangement joins TRBV6-1 to TRBJ2-1; 8 nucleotides match TRBD1. V trimming: 5 bases; J trimming: 3 bases; junction bases outside the gene matches: 3. This CDR3 is 14 amino acids long. Germline lookup yields CDR1 MNHNS and CDR2 SASEGT. CDR3 amino acids: CASSKGQGYNEQFF. The CDR3 DNA sequence: TGTGCCAGCAGTAAAGGACAGGGCTACAATGAGCAGTTCTTC.

This clonotype has at least ten counts. The rearrangement uses TRBV9 and TRBJ2-7, with a weak D call TRBD2 (5 bases). V was trimmed by 4 bases and J by 4 bases, leaving 12 bases between them. Germline loops: CDR1 SGDLS, CDR2 YYNGEE. The CDR3 totals 13 residues. CDR3 sequence reads: CASSSDGGYEQYF. The CDR3 DNA is TGTGCCAGCAGCTCCGACGGAGGTTACGAGCAGTACTTC.

This clonotype appeared many times. The chain combines TRBV12-3 or TRBV12-4 with TRBJ1-5, with TRBD1 matching 9 bases. This CDR3 comprises 15 residues. The junction had 5 bases not matched to a gene; V was cut back by 6 bases and J by 2 bases. The CDR3 sequence is CASRDRGFGNQPQHF. CDR3 coding DNA: TGTGCCAGCAGGGACAGGGGTTTTGGCAATCAGCCCCAGCATTTT.

V is TRBV28 and J is TRBJ2-6; TRBD1 matches 11 bases. With V trimmed by 4 bases and J by 0 bases, 14 bases remained unmatched. The CDR3 extends over 21 amino acids. The germline V gene encodes CDR1 MDHEN and CDR2 SYDVKM. CDR3 nucleotides: TGTGCCAGCAGTTCTAATTATATCCGGGACAGGGGGACCTCTGGGGCCAACGTCCTGACTTTC. Translation: CASSSNYIRDRGTSGANVLTF.

This clonotype has a count of ten or more. V gene TRBV9 combines with J gene TRBJ1-1, with 7 nucleotides matching TRBD1. The length of the CDR3 is 14 residues. The J segment lost 0 bases and the V segment lost 3 bases, leaving 2 bases of the junction unmatched. The V gene's germline CDR1 is SGDLS and CDR2 YYNGEE. The CDR3 DNA follows: TGTGCCAGCAGCGACGGGACAGTGAACACTGAAGCTTTCTTT. It encodes CASSDGTVNTEAFF.

There are a few counts of this clonotype. The chain couples TRBV6-1 to TRBJ2-3, with a possible D match to TRBD2 (5 bases). The length of the CDR3 is 16 residues. Germline-derived CDR1 and CDR2 are MNHNS and SASEGT. V lost 6 bases, J lost 0 bases, and 16 bases lay in between. DNA of the CDR3: TGTGCCAGCAGAAAAGAGGGCAGGCCAAGCACAGATACGCAGTATTTT. Its translation is CASRKEGRPSTDTQYF.